The source of this TCR beta chain is a study of blood T cell repertoires in COVID-19. On the study more broadly: Sites in the United States, Italy and Spain provided acute and convalescent COVID-19 samples. Sources were T cells, B-cell-depleted T cells, or PBMCs; the material itself was cDNA or gDNA.

A few counts support this clone. Per germline, CDR1 SGHVS and CDR2 FNYEAQ. This CDR3 contains 16 residues. The junction had 7 bases not matched to a gene; V was cut back by 5 bases and J by 2 bases. Original handling: The authors estimated nucleated cell counts from reference gene primer amplification. Generated by immunoSEQ multiplex PCR, the TCRdb table keeps only in-frame clones and is missing some. The D gene and trimming were derived from the DNA, and the V and J assignments and clone size from that table. The table records 100,000 to 150,000 clones, 60% to 85% of them present only once. This receptor was identified in a man in his sixties or seventies with acute or convalescent COVID-19. The sequencing sample was made of peripheral blood. The J gene is TRBJ2-5, the V gene TRBV7-6; 11 bases match TRBD2. CDR3 DNA sequence: TGTGCCAGCAGCGCAATTCTAGCGGGGGGACAAGAGACCCAGTACTTC. Protein product: CASSAILAGGQETQYF.